The present entry profiles one T cell receptor (beta chain) with its context. This sample was taken from a study of blood T cell repertoires in COVID-19. Per the study methods: Reference gene primer amplification gave nucleated cell count estimates. The protocol was immunoSEQ multiplex PCR, while the TCRdb copy is restricted to in-frame clones and leaves out a portion. V, J and clone size are taken as reported in that table, and D and trimming were inferred from the DNA itself. The table includes 250,000 or so clones, over 80% detected once. Trimming removed 3 bases from V and 3 bases from J, with 15 bases in between. The CDR3 sequence is 15 residues long. Germline V lookup: CDR1 MDHEN, CDR2 SYDVKM.

Sequencing was carried out using PBMCs or T cells enriched from blood (not recorded which). This sequence joins TRBV28 and TRBJ2-7; a weak D match, TRBD1 (6 bases). The sequence was collected from a woman in her 30s with acute COVID-19. CDR3 region: CASSFKQGMGYEQYF. DNA for the CDR3: TGTGCCAGCAGTTTCAAACAGGGAATGGGCTACGAGCAGTACTTC.